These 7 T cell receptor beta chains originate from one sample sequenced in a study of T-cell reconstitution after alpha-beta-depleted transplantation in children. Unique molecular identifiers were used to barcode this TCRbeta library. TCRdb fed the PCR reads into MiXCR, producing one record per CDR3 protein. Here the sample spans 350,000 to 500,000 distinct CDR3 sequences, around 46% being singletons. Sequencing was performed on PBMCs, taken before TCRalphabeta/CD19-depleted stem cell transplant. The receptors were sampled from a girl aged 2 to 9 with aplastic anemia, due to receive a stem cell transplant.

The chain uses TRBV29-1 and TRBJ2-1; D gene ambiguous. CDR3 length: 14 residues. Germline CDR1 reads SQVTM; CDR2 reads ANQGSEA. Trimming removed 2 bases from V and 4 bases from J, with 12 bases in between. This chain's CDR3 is CSVESYGRYNEQFF. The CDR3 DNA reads TGCAGCGTTGAAAGTTATGGCAGGTACAATGAGCAGTTCTTC.

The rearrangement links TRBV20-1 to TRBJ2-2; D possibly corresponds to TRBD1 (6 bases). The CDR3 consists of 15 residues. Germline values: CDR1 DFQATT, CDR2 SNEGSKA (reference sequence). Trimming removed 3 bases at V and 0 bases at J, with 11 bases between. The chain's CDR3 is CSASGQPTNTGELFF. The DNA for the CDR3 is TGCAGTGCTAGCGGACAGCCTACGAACACCGGGGAGCTGTTTTTT.

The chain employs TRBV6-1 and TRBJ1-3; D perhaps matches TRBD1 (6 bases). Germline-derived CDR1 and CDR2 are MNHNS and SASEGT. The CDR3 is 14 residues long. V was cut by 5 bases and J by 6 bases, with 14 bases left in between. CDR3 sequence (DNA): TGTGCCAGCAGTCCGCGGGACACTGAAAACACCATATATTTT. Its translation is CASSPRDTENTIYF.

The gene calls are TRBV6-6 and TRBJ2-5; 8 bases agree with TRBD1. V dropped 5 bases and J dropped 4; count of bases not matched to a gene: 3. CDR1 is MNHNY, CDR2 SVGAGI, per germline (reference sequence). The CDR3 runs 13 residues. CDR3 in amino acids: CASSNRGAETQYF. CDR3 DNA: TGTGCCAGCAGTAACAGGGGGGCAGAGACCCAGTACTTC.

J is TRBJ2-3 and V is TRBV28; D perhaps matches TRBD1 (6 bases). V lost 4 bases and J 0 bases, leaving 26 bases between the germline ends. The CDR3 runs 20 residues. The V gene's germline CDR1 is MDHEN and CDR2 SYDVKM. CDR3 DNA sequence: TGTGCCAGCAGTTGTACCCCGACAGGCGAGATTTTGTTTAGCACAGATACGCAGTATTTT. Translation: CASSCTPTGEILFSTDTQYF.

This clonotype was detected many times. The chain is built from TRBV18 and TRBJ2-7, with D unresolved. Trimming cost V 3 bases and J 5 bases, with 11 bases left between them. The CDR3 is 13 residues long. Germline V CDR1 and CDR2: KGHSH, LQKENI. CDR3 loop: CASSPSTWNEQYF. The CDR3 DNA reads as TGTGCCAGCTCACCCTCAACATGGAACGAGCAGTACTTC.

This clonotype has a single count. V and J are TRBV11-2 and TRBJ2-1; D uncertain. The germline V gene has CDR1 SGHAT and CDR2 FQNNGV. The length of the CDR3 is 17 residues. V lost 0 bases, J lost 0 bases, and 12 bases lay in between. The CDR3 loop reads CASSLDRGRSSYNEQFF. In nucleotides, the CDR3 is TGTGCCAGCAGCTTAGATCGTGGGCGAAGCTCCTACAATGAGCAGTTCTTC.